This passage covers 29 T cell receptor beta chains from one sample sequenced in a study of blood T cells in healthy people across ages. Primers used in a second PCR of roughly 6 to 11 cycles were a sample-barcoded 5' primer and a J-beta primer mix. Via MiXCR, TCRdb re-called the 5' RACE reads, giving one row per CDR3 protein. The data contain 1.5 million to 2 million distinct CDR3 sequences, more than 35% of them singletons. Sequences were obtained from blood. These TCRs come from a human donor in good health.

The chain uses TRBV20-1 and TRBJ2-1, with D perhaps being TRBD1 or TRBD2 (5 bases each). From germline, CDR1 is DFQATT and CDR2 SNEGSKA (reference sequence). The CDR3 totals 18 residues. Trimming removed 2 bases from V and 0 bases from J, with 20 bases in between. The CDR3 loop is CSARPPGKGSSSYNEQFF. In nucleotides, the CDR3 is TGCAGTGCTAGACCCCCGGGGAAGGGGAGCAGCTCCTACAATGAGCAGTTCTTC.

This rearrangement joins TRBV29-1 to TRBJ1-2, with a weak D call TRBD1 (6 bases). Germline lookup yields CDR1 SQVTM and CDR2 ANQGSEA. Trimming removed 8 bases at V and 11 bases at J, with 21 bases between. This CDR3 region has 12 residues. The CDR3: CSTDSQGFGYTF. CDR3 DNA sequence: TGCAGCACAGATTCACAGGGTTTCGGGTACACCTTC.

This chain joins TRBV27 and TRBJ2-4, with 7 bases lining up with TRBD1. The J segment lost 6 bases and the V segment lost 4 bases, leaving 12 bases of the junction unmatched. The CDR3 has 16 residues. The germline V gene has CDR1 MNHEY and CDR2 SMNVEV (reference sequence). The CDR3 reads CASSSRPDRVGNIQYF. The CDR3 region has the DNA TGTGCCAGCAGTTCCAGACCCGACAGGGTCGGAAACATTCAGTACTTC.

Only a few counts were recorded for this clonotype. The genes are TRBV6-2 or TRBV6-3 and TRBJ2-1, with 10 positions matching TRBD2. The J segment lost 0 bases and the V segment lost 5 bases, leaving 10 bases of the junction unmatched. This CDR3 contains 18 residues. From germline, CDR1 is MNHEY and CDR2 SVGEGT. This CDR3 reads CASSPRGSGGGSYNEQFF. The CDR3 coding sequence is TGTGCCAGCAGTCCCCGGGGGAGCGGGGGGGGCTCCTACAATGAGCAGTTCTTC.

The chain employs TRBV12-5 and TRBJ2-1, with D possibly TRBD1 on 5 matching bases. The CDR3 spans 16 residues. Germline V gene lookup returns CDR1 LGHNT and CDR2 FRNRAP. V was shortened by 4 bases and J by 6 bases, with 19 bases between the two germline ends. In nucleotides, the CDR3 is TGTGCTAGTGGTTCTAAGGGGTTTGCCCCCGGCAATGAGCAGTTCTTC. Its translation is CASGSKGFAPGNEQFF.

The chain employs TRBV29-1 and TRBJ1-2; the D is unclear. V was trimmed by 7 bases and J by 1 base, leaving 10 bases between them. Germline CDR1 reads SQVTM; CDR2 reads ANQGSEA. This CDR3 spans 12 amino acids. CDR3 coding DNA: TGCAGCGGACGGACGGTTAACTATGGCTACACCTTC. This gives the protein CSGRTVNYGYTF.

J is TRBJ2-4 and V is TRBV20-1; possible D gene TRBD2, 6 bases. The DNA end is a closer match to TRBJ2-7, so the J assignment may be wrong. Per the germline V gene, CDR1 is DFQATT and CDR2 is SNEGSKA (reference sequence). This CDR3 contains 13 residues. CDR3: CSVGGANLYEQYF. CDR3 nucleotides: TGCAGTGTGGGGGGAGCTAACCTATACGAGCAGTACTTC.

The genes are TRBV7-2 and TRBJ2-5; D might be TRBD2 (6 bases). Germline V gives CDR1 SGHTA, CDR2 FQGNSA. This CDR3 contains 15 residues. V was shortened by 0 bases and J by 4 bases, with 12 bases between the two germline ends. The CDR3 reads CASSLAGTPAETQYF. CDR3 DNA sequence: TGTGCCAGCAGCTTAGCGGGGACTCCCGCAGAGACCCAGTACTTC.

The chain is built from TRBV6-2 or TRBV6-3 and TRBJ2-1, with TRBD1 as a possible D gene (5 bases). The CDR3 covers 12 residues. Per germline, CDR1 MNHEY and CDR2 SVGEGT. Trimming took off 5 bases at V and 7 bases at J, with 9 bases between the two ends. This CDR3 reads CASSMAGNEQFF. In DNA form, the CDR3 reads TGTGCCAGCAGTATGGCAGGGAATGAGCAGTTCTTC.

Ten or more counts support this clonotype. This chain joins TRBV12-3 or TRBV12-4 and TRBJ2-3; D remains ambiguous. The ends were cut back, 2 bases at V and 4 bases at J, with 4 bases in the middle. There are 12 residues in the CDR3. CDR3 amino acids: CASSLRPDTQYF. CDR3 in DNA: TGTGCCAGCAGTTTACGGCCAGATACGCAGTATTTT.

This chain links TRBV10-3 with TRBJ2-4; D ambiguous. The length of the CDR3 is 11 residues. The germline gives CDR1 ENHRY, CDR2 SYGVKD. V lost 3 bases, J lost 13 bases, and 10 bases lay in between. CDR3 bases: TGTGCCATCAGTGATAACGATGAGCAGTACTTC. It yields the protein CAISDNDEQYF.

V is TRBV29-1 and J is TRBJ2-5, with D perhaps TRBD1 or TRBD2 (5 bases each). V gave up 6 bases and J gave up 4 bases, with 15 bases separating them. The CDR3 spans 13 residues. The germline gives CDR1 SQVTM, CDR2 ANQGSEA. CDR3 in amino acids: CSVGAARGETQYF. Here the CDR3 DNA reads TGCAGCGTCGGGGCGGCTAGGGGAGAGACCCAGTACTTC.

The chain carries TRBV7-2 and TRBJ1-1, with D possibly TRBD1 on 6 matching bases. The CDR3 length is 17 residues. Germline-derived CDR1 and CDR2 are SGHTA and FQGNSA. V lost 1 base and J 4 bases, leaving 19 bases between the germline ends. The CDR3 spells CASSLGDSRGRVTEAFF. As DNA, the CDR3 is TGTGCCAGCAGCTTAGGGGATAGCAGGGGTAGGGTCACTGAAGCTTTCTTT. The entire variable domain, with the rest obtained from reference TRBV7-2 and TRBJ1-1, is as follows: GAGVSQSPSNKVTEKGKDVELRCDPISGHTALYWYRQSLGQGLEFLIYFQGNSAPDKSGLPSDRFSAERTGGSVSTLTIQRTQQEDSAVYLCASSLGDSRGRVTEAFFGQGTRLTVV.

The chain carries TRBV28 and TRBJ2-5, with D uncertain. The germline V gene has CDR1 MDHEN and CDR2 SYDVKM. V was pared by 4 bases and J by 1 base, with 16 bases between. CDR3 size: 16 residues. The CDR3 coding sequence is TGTGCCAGCAGTTGGTTGAAGGAGATTTCCCAAGAGACCCAGTACTTC. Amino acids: CASSWLKEISQETQYF.

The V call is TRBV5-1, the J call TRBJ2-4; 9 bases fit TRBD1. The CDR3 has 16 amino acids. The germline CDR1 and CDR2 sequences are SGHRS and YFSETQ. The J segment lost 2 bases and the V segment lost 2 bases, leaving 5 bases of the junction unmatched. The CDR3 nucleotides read TGCGCCAGCAGCTTAGGACAGGGGTATACCAAAAACATTCAGTACTTC. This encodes CASSLGQGYTKNIQYF.

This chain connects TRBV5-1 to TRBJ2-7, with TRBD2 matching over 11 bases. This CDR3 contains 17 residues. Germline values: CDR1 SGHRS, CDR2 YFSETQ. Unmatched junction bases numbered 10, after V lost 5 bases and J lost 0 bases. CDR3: CASSLASGGSSSYEQYF. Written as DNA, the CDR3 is TGCGCCAGCAGTCTTGCTAGCGGGGGGTCGAGCTCCTACGAGCAGTACTTC.

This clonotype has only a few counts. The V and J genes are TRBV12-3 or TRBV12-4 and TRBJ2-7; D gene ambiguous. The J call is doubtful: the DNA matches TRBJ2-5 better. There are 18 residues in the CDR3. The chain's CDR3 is CASIKGLGAPILQETQYF. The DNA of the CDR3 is TGTGCCAGCATTAAGGGTCTAGGAGCTCCAATCCTTCAAGAGACCCAGTACTTC.

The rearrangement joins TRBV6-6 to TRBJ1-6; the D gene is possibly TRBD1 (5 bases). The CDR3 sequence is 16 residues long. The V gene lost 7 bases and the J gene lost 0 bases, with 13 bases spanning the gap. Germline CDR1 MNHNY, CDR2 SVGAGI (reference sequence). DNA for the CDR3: TGTGCCAGCATCCCTGGACAAAGCTCCTATAATTCACCCCTCCACTTT. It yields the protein CASIPGQSSYNSPLHF.

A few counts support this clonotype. The DNA of the CDR3 is TGTGCTAGTGGTTTGTTGGAGACCCAGTACTTC. Amino acids: CASGLLETQYF. The V gene is TRBV12-5, the J gene TRBJ2-5; no clear D. The CDR3 has 11 amino acids. The germline V gene encodes CDR1 LGHNT and CDR2 FRNRAP. The germline V and J ends were trimmed by 2 bases and 5 bases, with 3 bases remaining between them.

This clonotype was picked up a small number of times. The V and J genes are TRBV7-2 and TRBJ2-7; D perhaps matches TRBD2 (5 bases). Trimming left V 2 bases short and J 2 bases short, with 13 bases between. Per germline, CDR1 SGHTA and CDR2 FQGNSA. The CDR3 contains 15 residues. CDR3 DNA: TGTGCCAGCAGCTTAAGTAGCGTCGAAACCTACGAGCAGTACTTC. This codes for CASSLSSVETYEQYF.

The CDR3 bases are TGTGCCAGCAGCTGGGGCGGGGGAGGGGATACGCAGTATTTT. Encoded protein: CASSWGGGGDTQYF. The chain uses TRBV7-3 and TRBJ2-3; 7 bases are a match to TRBD2. The V gene end was trimmed by 4 bases and the J gene end by 6 bases; junction bases not matched to a gene: 7. Germline V gene data show CDR1 as SGHTA and CDR2 as FQGTGA. The CDR3 loop spans 14 amino acids.

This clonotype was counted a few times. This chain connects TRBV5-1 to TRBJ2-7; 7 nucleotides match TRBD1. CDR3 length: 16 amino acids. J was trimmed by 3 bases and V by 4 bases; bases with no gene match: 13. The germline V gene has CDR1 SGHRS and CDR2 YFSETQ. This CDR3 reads CASSPGTDSSSYEQYF. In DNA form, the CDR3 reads TGCGCCAGCAGCCCCGGGACAGATAGCTCGAGCTACGAGCAGTACTTC.

The CDR3 spells CASSLGVAGDEQFF. The CDR3 coding sequence is TGCGCCAGCAGCTTGGGAGTAGCGGGGGACGAGCAGTTCTTC. The chain joins TRBV5-1 to TRBJ2-1, with TRBD2 identical over 9 bases. The CDR3 length is 14 residues. Per germline, CDR1 SGHRS and CDR2 YFSETQ. The V segment lost 0 bases and the J segment 10 bases; nucleotides outside the gene matches: 5.

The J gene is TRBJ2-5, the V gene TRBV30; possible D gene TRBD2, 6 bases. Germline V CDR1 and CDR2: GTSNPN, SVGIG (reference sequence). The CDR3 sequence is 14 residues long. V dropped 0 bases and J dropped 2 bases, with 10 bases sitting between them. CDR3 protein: CAWSVGGQQETQYF. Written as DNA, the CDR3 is TGTGCCTGGAGTGTGGGGGGTCAACAAGAGACCCAGTACTTC.

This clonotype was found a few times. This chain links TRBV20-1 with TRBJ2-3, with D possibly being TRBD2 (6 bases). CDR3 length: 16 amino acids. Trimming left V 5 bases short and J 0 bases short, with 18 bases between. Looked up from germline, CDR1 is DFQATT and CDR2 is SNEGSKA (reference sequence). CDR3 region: CSAGGYAGMSTDTQYF. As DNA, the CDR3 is TGCAGTGCTGGGGGGTACGCGGGGATGAGCACAGATACGCAGTATTTT.

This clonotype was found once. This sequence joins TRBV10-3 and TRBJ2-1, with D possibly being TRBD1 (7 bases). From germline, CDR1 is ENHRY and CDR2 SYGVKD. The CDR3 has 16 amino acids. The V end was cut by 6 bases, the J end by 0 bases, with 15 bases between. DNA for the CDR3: TGTGCCATCAGCCCGCTTCAGGGGGGCTCCTACAATGAGCAGTTCTTC. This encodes CAISPLQGGSYNEQFF.

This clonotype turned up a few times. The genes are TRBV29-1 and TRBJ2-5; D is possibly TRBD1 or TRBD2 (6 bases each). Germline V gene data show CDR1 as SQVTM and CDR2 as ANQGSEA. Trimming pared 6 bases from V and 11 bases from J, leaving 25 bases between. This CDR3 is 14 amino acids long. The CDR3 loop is CSVEGRGSTREQYF. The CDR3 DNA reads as TGCAGCGTGGAGGGCAGGGGCTCTACCAGGGAGCAGTACTTC.

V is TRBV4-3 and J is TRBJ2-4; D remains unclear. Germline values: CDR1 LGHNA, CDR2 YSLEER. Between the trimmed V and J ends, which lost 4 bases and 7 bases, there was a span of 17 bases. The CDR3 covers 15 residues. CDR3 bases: TGCGCCAGCAGCCCCATCCGGGTAGATTTGAACATTCAGTACTTC. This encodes CASSPIRVDLNIQYF.

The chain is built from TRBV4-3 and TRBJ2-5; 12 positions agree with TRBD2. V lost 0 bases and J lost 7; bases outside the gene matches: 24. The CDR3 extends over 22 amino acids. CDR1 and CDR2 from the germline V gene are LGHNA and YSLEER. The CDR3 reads CASSQEVSFGLAGTNLYWTQYF. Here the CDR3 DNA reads TGCGCCAGCAGCCAAGAAGTCTCCTTCGGACTAGCGGGGACCAACTTGTATTGGACCCAGTACTTC.